This T cell receptor (beta chain) was captured in a study of blood T cell repertoires in COVID-19. Whole-study context: The United States, Italy and Spain supplied acute and convalescent COVID-19 samples. PBMCs, B-cell-depleted T cells, or T cells were the source of the cDNA or gDNA that made up the material.

Followed longitudinally, the Seattle patients had been enrolled during active infection. This clone appeared once. How the authors handled the data: Amplification from reference gene primers served as the basis for estimated nucleated cell counts. Profiling relied on immunoSEQ multiplex PCR, and the TCRdb table lists in-frame clones only, not all of them. The V and J calls and clone size are taken from that table; D and trimming were inferred from the DNA. The sample carries 150,000 to 200,000 clones, about nine tenths recorded once. Germline assignment: CDR1 MNHEY and CDR2 SMNVEV (reference sequence). The CDR3 runs to 15 residues. V shed 4 bases and J 3 bases; nucleotides not matched to a gene: 7.

The V call is TRBV27, the J call TRBJ2-3, with 7 nucleotides matching TRBD2. Material for sequencing was peripheral blood. The origin of this receptor is a woman aged 55-70 years with COVID-19, enrolled during active disease. Here the CDR3 DNA reads TGTGCCAGCAGTTCGCCGGGACTAACGACAGATACGCAGTATTTT. Its translation is CASSSPGLTTDTQYF.